These 13 T cell receptor beta chains originate from one sample sequenced in a study of type 1 regulatory T cells. TCRdb re-called the reads with MiXCR, one entry per CDR3 protein. This sample has approximately 42,000 distinct CDR3 sequences, with 10% to 15% found just once. The antigens these receptors bind are not known. The sequencing input was cultured non-Tr1 T cells, either the whole culture or a sorted T cell fraction (not recorded which). The receptors originated from a human donor in good health.

The rearrangement links TRBV11-2 to TRBJ2-1, with no clear D. The CDR3 contains 15 residues. V lost 9 bases to trimming and J lost 2 bases, with 17 bases between them. Germline lookup yields CDR1 SGHAT and CDR2 FQNNGV. CDR3 residues: CASTLATYAYNEQFF. CDR3 sequence (DNA): TGTGCCAGTACCTTAGCCACGTACGCCTACAATGAGCAGTTCTTC.

In this sample, this clonotype turned up many times. The chain is built from TRBV5-1 and TRBJ2-3, with a weak D call TRBD2 (6 bases). V shed 5 bases and J shed 2 bases, with 15 bases lying between them. The germline CDR1 and CDR2 sequences are SGHRS and YFSETQ. The CDR3 loop spans 15 amino acids. The CDR3 loop is CASRPPGLDTDTQYF. The CDR3, as DNA: TGCGCCAGCAGACCTCCGGGACTCGACACAGATACGCAGTATTTT.

This sequence joins TRBV11-2 and TRBJ2-4, with D uncertain. Germline loops: CDR1 SGHAT, CDR2 FQNNGV. Trimming stripped 2 bases from V and 5 bases from J, with 1 base between. The CDR3 has 11 residues. This chain's CDR3 is CASSLQNIQYF. The DNA for the CDR3 is TGTGCCAGCAGCTTACAAAACATTCAGTACTTC.

This clonotype was seen many times. This chain uses TRBV5-1 with TRBJ2-2, with TRBD2 identical over 10 bases. CDR1 and CDR2 from the germline V gene are SGHRS and YFSETQ. Trimming took 2 bases from V and 7 from J; bases not matched to a gene: 2. This CDR3 comprises 14 residues. CDR3 DNA sequence: TGCGCCAGCAGCTTCTTAGCGGGAGGCGGGGAGCTGTTTTTT. Translating gives CASSFLAGGGELFF.

V is TRBV3-2 and J is TRBJ1-2. TRBV3-2 is deemed a pseudogene. This CDR3 comprises 16 residues. This chain's CDR3 is CASSPQTTGLGYGYTF. Written as DNA, the CDR3 is TGTGCCAGCAGCCCCCAAACCACGGGTTTAGGCTATGGCTACACCTTC.

The genes are TRBV5-4 and TRBJ2-1, with TRBD2 identical over 9 bases. The CDR3 is made up of 15 amino acids. Germline V gene lookup returns CDR1 SGHNT and CDR2 YYREEE (reference sequence). With 4 bases clipped from V and 4 bases from J, the junction kept 6 bases outside the gene matches. This CDR3 is CASSLRTSEYNEQFF. In nucleotides, the CDR3 is TGTGCCAGCAGCCTTCGGACTAGCGAATACAATGAGCAGTTCTTC.

This clonotype has a handful of counts. V and J are TRBV5-1 and TRBJ2-1, with D hard to call. V was trimmed by 2 bases and J by 1 base, leaving 4 bases between them. The CDR3 covers 13 residues. The germline CDR1 and CDR2 sequences are SGHRS and YFSETQ. CDR3 in amino acids: CASSLGSYNEQFF. DNA of the CDR3: TGCGCCAGCAGCTTAGGGTCCTACAATGAGCAGTTCTTC. Complete variable domain (other parts from reference TRBV5-1 and TRBJ2-1): KAGVTQTPRYLIKTRGQQVTLSCSPISGHRSVSWYQQTPGQGLQFLFEYFSETQRNKGNFPGRFSGRQFSNSRSEMNVSTLELGDSALYLCASSLGSYNEQFFGPGTRLTVL.

This chain joins TRBV5-1 and TRBJ1-2; 10 bases are shared with TRBD1. The CDR3 extends over 15 amino acids. The germline V gene has CDR1 SGHRS and CDR2 YFSETQ. V gave up 6 bases and J gave up 6 bases; unmatched junction bases: 11. CDR3: CASNSPGTGVDGYTF. The CDR3 nucleotides are TGCGCCAGCAACTCCCCCGGGACAGGGGTTGATGGCTACACCTTC. Looking up the rest from reference TRBV5-1 and TRBJ1-2 gives the full variable domain: KAGVTQTPRYLIKTRGQQVTLSCSPISGHRSVSWYQQTPGQGLQFLFEYFSETQRNKGNFPGRFSGRQFSNSRSEMNVSTLELGDSALYLCASNSPGTGVDGYTFGSGTRLTVV.

This clonotype was picked up a small number of times. The gene calls are TRBV7-2 and TRBJ1-2, with a tentative D call TRBD1 (6 bases). Germline V gives CDR1 SGHTA, CDR2 FQGNSA. This CDR3 has 14 residues. V was cut by 1 base and J by 8 bases, with 14 bases left in between. CDR3 loop: CASSLDSGEMGYTF. CDR3 DNA sequence: TGTGCCAGCAGCTTAGATTCAGGGGAAATGGGCTACACCTTC.

This clonotype was recorded many times. The chain recombines TRBV20-1 with TRBJ2-7; 9 bases are a match to TRBD1. There are 13 residues in the CDR3. CDR1 is DFQATT, CDR2 SNEGSKA, per germline (reference sequence). V lost 5 bases and J lost 7; bases outside the gene matches: 9. CDR3 in DNA: TGCAGTGCTGGCCGGGACAGGGTCCGAGAGCAGTACTTC. Translating gives CSAGRDRVREQYF.

The chain uses TRBV7-2 and TRBJ1-6; D is undetermined. The CDR3 contains 14 residues. The V end lost 3 bases, the J end lost 5 bases, and 8 bases lay between the germline ends. Germline V gene data show CDR1 as SGHTA and CDR2 as FQGNSA. In DNA, the CDR3 is TGTGCCAGCAGCTTCCTACAGAATAATTCACCCCTCCACTTT. As protein: CASSFLQNNSPLHF.

The table lists this clonotype with many counts. The chain recombines TRBV20-1 with TRBJ2-1; 10 bases are shared with TRBD2. The CDR3 spans 15 residues. V lost 1 base and J lost 4; bases outside the gene matches: 4. Germline assignment: CDR1 DFQATT and CDR2 SNEGSKA (reference sequence). The chain's CDR3 is CSARAGTSVYNEQFF. CDR3 bases: TGCAGTGCTAGAGCCGGGACTAGCGTTTACAATGAGCAGTTCTTC.

The count of this clonotype is one. V and J are TRBV12-3 or TRBV12-4 and TRBJ2-4; 9 bases line up with TRBD2. The length of the CDR3 is 15 residues. Trimming removed 6 bases from V and 7 bases from J; junction bases left unmatched: 10. CDR3 loop: CASSTGTAGGNIQYF. The CDR3 coding sequence is TGTGCCAGCAGCACAGGGACGGCGGGAGGGAACATTCAGTACTTC.